This record looks at one T cell receptor beta chain sequence and its context. TCRdb's table, derived via immunoSEQ multiplex PCR, lists solely in-frame clones and lacks some. The sample consists of about 45,000 clones, more than 70% of them appearing once. This entry comes from a study of PD-L1 blockade in urothelial cancer. About the research overall: Between 0 and 3 prior chemotherapy regimens had been given to patients. Analysis of blood occurred 3 weeks (second dose) and 6 weeks after treatment start. A median of approximately 150,000 T cells was found in the blood samples.

A total of 1 to 8 samples per patient were collected pretreatment and on-treatment. The CDR3 runs 17 residues. The sample was PBMCs, taken around atezolizumab (anti-PD-L1) treatment. This TCR was sampled from a man older than 75 with urothelial cancer. The rearrangement joins TRBV21-1 to TRBJ1-3; TRBD1 is taken as the D call from the table, unchecked against the DNA. TRBV21-1 is listed as a pseudogene. CDR3 sequence reads: CASSNKGTGSSGNTIYF. CDR3 sequence (DNA): TGTGCCAGCAGCAACAAAGGGACAGGGAGCTCTGGAAACACCATATATTTT.